Listed below are T cell receptor beta chains from one sample, sequenced in a study of blood T cell repertoires in COVID-19. Repertoires were generated with immunoSEQ multiplex PCR, while TCRdb's copy carries only in-frame clones and drops some. The table has about 180,000 clones, roughly 79% seen once; the top ten hold more than 25%. Sequenced input: peripheral blood. The source is a woman aged 65 to 85 with acute or convalescent COVID-19. The CDR3 runs from the conserved cysteine through the conserved F or W. The D gene is left open where the match is weak. Not all rows give a size; the values are once, few, many and, for expanded clones, a class.

V gene	J gene	D gene	clone size	CDR3 protein	CDR3 DNA
TRBV29-1	TRBJ2-1	TRBD2	.	CSVKGLAEYNEQFF	TGCAGCGTCAAGGGACTAGCGGAATACAATGAGCAGTTCTTC
TRBV30	TRBJ2-3	TRBD1	.	CAWSLRDRNTDTQYF	TGTGCCTGGAGCCTTCGGGACAGAAACACAGATACGCAGTATTTT
TRBV7-9	TRBJ1-2	TRBD1	.	CASSFGTGDGYTF	TGTGCCAGCAGCTTTGGGACAGGGGACGGCTACACCTTC
TRBV4-1	TRBJ2-7	TRBD1	.	CASSQDEGQRYEQYF	TGCGCCAGCAGCCAAGATGAGGGACAGAGGTACGAGCAGTACTTC
TRBV3-1/TRBV3-2	TRBJ2-7	TRBD1	.	CASSQDRDYEQYF	TGTGCCAGCAGCCAGGACAGGGACTACGAGCAGTACTTC
TRBV29-1	TRBJ2-1	TRBD1	few	CSVTDRVGEQFF	TGCAGCGTGACGGACAGGGTGGGTGAGCAGTTCTTC
TRBV7-2	TRBJ2-5	.	.	CASSTWAEGTQYF	TGTGCCAGCAGCACCTGGGCTGAGGGGACCCAGTACTTC
TRBV5-6	TRBJ2-3	.	.	CASSSQGTTSTDTQYF	TGTGCCAGCAGCTCTCAGGGGACGACCAGCACAGATACGCAGTATTTT
TRBV11-2	TRBJ2-7	TRBD1	.	CASSLARGPTYEQYF	TGTGCCAGCAGCTTAGCCAGGGGGCCTACCTACGAGCAGTACTTC
TRBV15	TRBJ2-3	TRBD2	.	CATRRAGALFITDTQYF	TGTGCCACCAGGAGGGCGGGAGCTCTATTTATCACAGATACGCAGTATTTT
TRBV4-1	TRBJ2-7	.	.	CASSQDAWRGTSYEQYF	TGCGCCAGCAGCCAAGATGCCTGGCGGGGGACATCCTACGAGCAGTACTTC
TRBV5-4	TRBJ2-1	TRBD2	.	CASSLVTAGGEQFF	TGTGCCAGCAGCTTGGTCACCGCCGGGGGGGAGCAGTTCTTC
TRBV24-1	TRBJ2-1	TRBD1	.	CATSDTGQGSYNEQFF	TGTGCCACCAGTGATACCGGACAGGGGTCGTACAATGAGCAGTTCTTC
TRBV4-1	TRBJ2-7	.	.	CASSQSPTTGEQYF	TGCGCCAGCAGCCAGTCCCCTACTACTGGGGAGCAGTACTTC
TRBV5-1	TRBJ1-4	TRBD1	once	CASSFRQGATNEKLFF	TGCGCCAGCAGCTTCCGACAGGGGGCAACTAATGAAAAACTGTTTTTT
TRBV6-6	TRBJ2-2	.	.	CASRPSGDTGELFF	TGTGCCAGCAGACCCTCGGGGGACACCGGGGAGCTGTTTTTT
TRBV18	TRBJ1-6	.	.	CASSRSRQVDNSPLHF	TGTGCCAGCTCACGATCCCGGCAGGTGGATAATTCACCCCTCCACTTT
TRBV7-2	TRBJ1-1	.	.	CASSLYPGTTEAFF	TGTGCCAGCAGCTTATATCCAGGAACCACTGAAGCTTTCTTT
TRBV3-1/TRBV3-2	TRBJ2-3	.	.	CASSQLDNTQYF	TGTGCCAGCAGCCAACTAGATAACACGCAGTATTTT
TRBV3-1/TRBV3-2	TRBJ2-5	.	.	CASSQAETQYF	TGTGCCAGCAGCCAAGCGGAGACCCAGTACTTC
TRBV12-3/TRBV12-4	TRBJ2-7	TRBD1	.	CASSVGQGGEQYF	TGTGCCAGCAGTGTCGGACAGGGCGGGGAGCAGTACTTC
TRBV3-1/TRBV3-2	TRBJ2-2	.	.	CASSQGQNTGELFF	TGTGCCAGCAGCCAAGGGCAGAACACCGGGGAGCTGTTTTTT
TRBV19	TRBJ2-7	.	.	CASSLGNYEQYF	TGTGCCAGTAGTCTGGGCAACTACGAGCAGTACTTC
TRBV5-1	TRBJ2-1	TRBD2	few	CASSLFASGGTPNNEQFF	TGCGCCAGCAGCTTGTTTGCTAGCGGGGGAACTCCAAACAATGAGCAGTTCTTC
TRBV6-6	TRBJ2-2	TRBD2	once	CASSQTGSLAGERAGELFF	TGTGCCAGCAGTCAAACGGGCTCACTAGCGGGAGAACGGGCCGGGGAGCTGTTTTTT
TRBV5-1	TRBJ2-2	.	.	CASSLGTSNTGELFF	TGCGCCAGCAGCTTAGGGACATCGAACACCGGGGAGCTGTTTTTT
TRBV5-1	TRBJ2-7	TRBD2	.	CASSYGLAGLTYEQYF	TGCGCCAGCAGCTACGGACTAGCGGGTTTAACCTACGAGCAGTACTTC
TRBV9	TRBJ1-1	TRBD1	.	CASTPTGEGTEAFF	TGTGCCAGCACCCCGACAGGGGAGGGCACTGAAGCTTTCTTT
TRBV11-2	TRBJ1-3	.	.	CASSLLGNTIYF	TGTGCCAGCAGCTTACTTGGAAACACCATATATTTT
TRBV2	TRBJ1-2	TRBD1	.	CASSVGRGLGYTF	TGTGCCAGCAGTGTTGGCAGGGGGCTAGGCTACACCTTC
TRBV18	TRBJ2-5	.	.	CASSTSPQETQYF	TGTGCCAGCTCAACATCACCTCAAGAGACCCAGTACTTC
TRBV9	TRBJ2-3	TRBD2	.	CASSVEYGTSATDTQYF	TGTGCCAGCAGCGTAGAGTACGGGACTAGCGCCACAGATACGCAGTATTTT
TRBV19	TRBJ1-2	.	.	CASSIDGAGRDYGYTF	TGTGCCAGTAGTATAGATGGGGCAGGGCGAGACTATGGCTACACCTTC
TRBV6-5	TRBJ2-2	.	once	CATTGDRAGELFF	TGTGCCACGACAGGAGATAGGGCCGGGGAGCTGTTTTTT
TRBV9	TRBJ2-2	.	once	CASSVGLTNTGELFF	TGTGCCAGCAGCGTAGGACTCACGAACACCGGGGAGCTGTTTTTT
TRBV29-1	TRBJ1-3	.	.	CSVEDQGNTGGNTIYF	TGCAGCGTTGAAGATCAAGGAAACACGGGAGGAAACACCATATATTTT
TRBV9	TRBJ1-2	.	.	CASSVEQGGYGYTF	TGTGCCAGCAGCGTAGAACAGGGAGGGTATGGCTACACCTTC
TRBV7-3	TRBJ2-5	TRBD2	few	CASSSGGRSQETQYF	TGTGCCAGCAGCTCCGGCGGGAGGAGTCAAGAGACCCAGTACTTC
TRBV10-1	TRBJ2-3	.	few	CATVQAAGDTQYF	TGCGCCACCGTCCAAGCGGCGGGAGATACGCAGTATTTT
TRBV5-6	TRBJ2-3	.	.	CASSLGTFTRDTQYF	TGTGCCAGCAGCTTGGGCACCTTCACACGAGATACGCAGTATTTT
TRBV6-5	TRBJ2-1	.	.	CASSQGISYNEQFF	TGTGCCAGTTCCCAGGGGATCTCCTACAATGAGCAGTTCTTC
TRBV2	TRBJ1-1	TRBD1	.	CASSGGTGGPGWAFF	TGTGCCAGCAGCGGAGGGACAGGCGGCCCTGGATGGGCTTTCTTT
TRBV15	TRBJ2-2	.	.	CATSIQEANTGELFF	TGTGCCACCAGCATACAAGAAGCGAACACCGGGGAGCTGTTTTTT
TRBV4-2	TRBJ2-7	TRBD1	.	CASSQDRGTGLSTYEQYF	TGTGCCAGCAGCCAAGATCGGGGGACAGGGCTGTCCACCTACGAGCAGTACTTC
TRBV29-1	TRBJ2-1	TRBD2	few	CSVQPRGEGTSGVRQFF	TGCAGCGTCCAACCTAGGGGGGAAGGGACTAGCGGGGTCAGGCAGTTCTTC
TRBV3-1/TRBV3-2	TRBJ2-5	.	.	CASSLGRLSGAETQYF	TGTGCCAGCAGCTTAGGACGGCTAAGCGGAGCGGAGACCCAGTACTTC
TRBV7-9	TRBJ1-6	TRBD1	once	CASSLRQGVDSPLHF	TGTGCCAGCAGCTTAAGACAGGGAGTGGATTCACCCCTCCACTTT
TRBV24-1	TRBJ2-2	TRBD1	few	CATRSTGGAGELFF	TGTGCCACCAGGTCGACAGGGGGAGCCGGGGAGCTGTTTTTT
TRBV19	TRBJ2-5	.	.	CASSIAAREAGETQYF	TGTGCCAGTAGTATAGCAGCCAGGGAAGCGGGAGAGACCCAGTACTTC